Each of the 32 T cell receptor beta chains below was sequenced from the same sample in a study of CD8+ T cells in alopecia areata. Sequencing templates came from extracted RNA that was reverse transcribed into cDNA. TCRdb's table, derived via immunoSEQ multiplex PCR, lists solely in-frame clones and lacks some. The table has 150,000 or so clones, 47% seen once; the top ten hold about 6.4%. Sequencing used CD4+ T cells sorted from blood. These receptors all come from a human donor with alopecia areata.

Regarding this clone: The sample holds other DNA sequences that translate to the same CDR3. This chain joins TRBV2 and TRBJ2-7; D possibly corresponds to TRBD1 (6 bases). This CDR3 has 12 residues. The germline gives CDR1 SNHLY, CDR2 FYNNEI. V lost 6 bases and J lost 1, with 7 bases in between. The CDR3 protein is CASRQGSYEQYF. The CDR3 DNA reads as TGTGCCAGCAGACAGGGTTCCTACGAGCAGTACTTC.

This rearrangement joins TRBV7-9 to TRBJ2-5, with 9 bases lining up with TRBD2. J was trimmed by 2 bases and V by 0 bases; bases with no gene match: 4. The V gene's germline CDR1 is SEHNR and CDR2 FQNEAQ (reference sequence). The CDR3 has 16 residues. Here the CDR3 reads CASSLARGGGQETQYF. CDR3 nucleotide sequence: TGTGCCAGCAGCTTAGCCCGCGGGGGGGGGCAAGAGACCCAGTACTTC.

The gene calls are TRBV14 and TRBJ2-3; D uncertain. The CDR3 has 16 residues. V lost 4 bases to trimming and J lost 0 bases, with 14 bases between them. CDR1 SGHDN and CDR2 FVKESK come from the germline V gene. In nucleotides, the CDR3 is TGTGCCAGCAGCCCTCTAACCGGGCTAAGCACAGATACGCAGTATTTT. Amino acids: CASSPLTGLSTDTQYF. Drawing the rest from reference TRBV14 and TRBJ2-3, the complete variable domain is EAGVTQFPSHSVIEKGQTVTLRCDPISGHDNLYWYRRVMGKEIKFLLHFVKESKQDESGMPNNRFLAERTGGTYSTLKVQPAELEDSGVYFCASSPLTGLSTDTQYFGPGTRLTVL.

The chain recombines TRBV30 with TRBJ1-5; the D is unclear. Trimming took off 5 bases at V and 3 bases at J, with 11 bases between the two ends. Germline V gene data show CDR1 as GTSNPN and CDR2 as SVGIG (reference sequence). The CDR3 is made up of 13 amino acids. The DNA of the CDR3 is TGTGCCTGGTCGGAGGGATTCAATCAGCCCCAGCATTTT. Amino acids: CAWSEGFNQPQHF.

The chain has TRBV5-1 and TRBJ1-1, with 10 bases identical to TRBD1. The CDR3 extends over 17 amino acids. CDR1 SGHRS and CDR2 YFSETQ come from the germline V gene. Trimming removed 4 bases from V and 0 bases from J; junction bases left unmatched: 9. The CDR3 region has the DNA TGCGCCAGCAGCCGGGGACAGGGGCCGGGGTTGAACACTGAAGCTTTCTTT. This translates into CASSRGQGPGLNTEAFF.

The CDR3 DNA reads as TGCGCCAGCAGCCAAGTACCTGCTAGCGGGAGGGCCGGGGAAAACATTCAGTACTTC. Amino acid sequence: CASSQVPASGRAGENIQYF. V and J are TRBV4-1 and TRBJ2-4; 12 bases align to TRBD2. The germline V gene has CDR1 MGHRA and CDR2 YSYEKL. CDR3 length: 19 amino acids. After removal of 1 base from V and 5 bases from J, the junction contained 12 bases not matched to a gene.

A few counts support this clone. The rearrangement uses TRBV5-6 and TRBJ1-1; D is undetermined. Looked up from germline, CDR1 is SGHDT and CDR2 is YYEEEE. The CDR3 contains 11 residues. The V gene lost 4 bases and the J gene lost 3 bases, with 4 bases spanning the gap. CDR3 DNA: TGTGCCAGCAGCGTGGACACTGAAGCTTTCTTT. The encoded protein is CASSVDTEAFF. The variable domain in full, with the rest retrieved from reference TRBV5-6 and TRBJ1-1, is DAGVTQSPTHLIKTRGQQVTLRCSPKSGHDTVSWYQQALGQGPQFIFQYYEEEERQRGNFPDRFSGHQFPNYSSELNVNALLLGDSALYLCASSVDTEAFFGQGTRLTVV.

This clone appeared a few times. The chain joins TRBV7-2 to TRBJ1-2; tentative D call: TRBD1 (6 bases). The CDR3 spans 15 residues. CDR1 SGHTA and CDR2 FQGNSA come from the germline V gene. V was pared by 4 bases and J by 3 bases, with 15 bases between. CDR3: CASSSRGGRDYGYTF. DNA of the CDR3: TGTGCCAGCAGCTCCCGAGGGGGGCGCGACTATGGCTACACCTTC.

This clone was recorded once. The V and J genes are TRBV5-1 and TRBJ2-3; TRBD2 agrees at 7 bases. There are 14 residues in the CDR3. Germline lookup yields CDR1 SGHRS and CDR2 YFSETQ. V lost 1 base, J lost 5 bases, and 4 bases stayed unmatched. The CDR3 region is CASSLSASGDTQYF. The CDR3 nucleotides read TGCGCCAGCAGCTTGTCGGCTAGCGGAGATACGCAGTATTTT. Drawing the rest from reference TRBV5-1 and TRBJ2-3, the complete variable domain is KAGVTQTPRYLIKTRGQQVTLSCSPISGHRSVSWYQQTPGQGLQFLFEYFSETQRNKGNFPGRFSGRQFSNSRSEMNVSTLELGDSALYLCASSLSASGDTQYFGPGTRLTVL.

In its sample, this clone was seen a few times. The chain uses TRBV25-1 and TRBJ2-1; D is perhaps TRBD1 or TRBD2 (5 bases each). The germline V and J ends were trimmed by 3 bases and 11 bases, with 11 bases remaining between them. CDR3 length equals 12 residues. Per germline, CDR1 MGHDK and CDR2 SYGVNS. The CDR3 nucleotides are TGTGCCAGCAGTGACCGGGACGACCAGCAGTTCTTC. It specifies CASSDRDDQQFF.

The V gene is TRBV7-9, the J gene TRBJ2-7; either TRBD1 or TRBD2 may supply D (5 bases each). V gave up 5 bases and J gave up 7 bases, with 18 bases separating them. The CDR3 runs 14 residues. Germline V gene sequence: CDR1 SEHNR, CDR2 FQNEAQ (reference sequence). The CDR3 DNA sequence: TGTGCCAGCAGCCCGTTTGGGACCTCCTGGGAGCAGTACTTC. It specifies CASSPFGTSWEQYF.

This chain's CDR3 is CASSSQRGTEAFF. The DNA for the CDR3 is TGTGCCAGCAGTTCTCAACGGGGCACTGAAGCTTTCTTT. V gene TRBV6-5 combines with J gene TRBJ1-1; unclear D gene. CDR3 length: 13 amino acids. V was pared by 4 bases and J by 4 bases, with 10 bases between. In germline, CDR1 is MNHEY, CDR2 SVGAGI.

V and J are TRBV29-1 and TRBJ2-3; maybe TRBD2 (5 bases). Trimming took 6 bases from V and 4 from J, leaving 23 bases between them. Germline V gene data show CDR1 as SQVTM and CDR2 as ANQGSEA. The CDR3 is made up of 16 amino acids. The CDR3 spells CSVHPGLLIRADTQYF. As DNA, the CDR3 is TGCAGCGTCCACCCCGGACTCCTGATTCGCGCAGATACGCAGTATTTT.

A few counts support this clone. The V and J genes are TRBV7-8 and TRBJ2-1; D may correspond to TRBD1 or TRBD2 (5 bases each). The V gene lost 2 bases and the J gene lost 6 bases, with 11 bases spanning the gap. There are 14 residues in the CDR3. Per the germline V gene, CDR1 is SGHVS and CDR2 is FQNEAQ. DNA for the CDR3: TGTGCCAGCAGCTTAAACCCGGGACCCAATGAGCAGTTCTTC. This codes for CASSLNPGPNEQFF. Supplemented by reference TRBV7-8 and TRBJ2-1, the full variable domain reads GAGVSQSPRYKVAKRGQDVALRCDPISGHVSLFWYQQALGQGPEFLTYFQNEAQLDKSGLPSDRFFAERPEGSVSTLKIQRTQQEDSAVYLCASSLNPGPNEQFFGPGTRLTVL.

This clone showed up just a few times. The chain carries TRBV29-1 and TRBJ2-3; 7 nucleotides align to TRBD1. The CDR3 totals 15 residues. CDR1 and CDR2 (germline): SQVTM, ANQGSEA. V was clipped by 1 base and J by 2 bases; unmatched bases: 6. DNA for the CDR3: TGCAGCGTTGAAGGGTTGGGACAGCTCACAGATACGCAGTATTTT. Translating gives CSVEGLGQLTDTQYF.

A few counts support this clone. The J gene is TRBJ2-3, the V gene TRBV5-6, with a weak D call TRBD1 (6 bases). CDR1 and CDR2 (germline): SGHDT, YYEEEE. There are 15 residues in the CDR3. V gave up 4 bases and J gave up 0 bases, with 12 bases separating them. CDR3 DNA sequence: TGTGCCAGCAGCCGAAGAACAGGGAGCACAGATACGCAGTATTTT. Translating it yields CASSRRTGSTDTQYF.

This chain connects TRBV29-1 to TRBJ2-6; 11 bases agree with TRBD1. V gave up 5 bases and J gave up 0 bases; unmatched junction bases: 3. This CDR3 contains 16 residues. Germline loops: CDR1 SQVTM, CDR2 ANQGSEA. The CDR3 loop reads CSVSGTGGSGANVLTF. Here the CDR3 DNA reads TGCAGCGTTTCCGGGACAGGGGGCTCTGGGGCCAACGTCCTGACTTTC.

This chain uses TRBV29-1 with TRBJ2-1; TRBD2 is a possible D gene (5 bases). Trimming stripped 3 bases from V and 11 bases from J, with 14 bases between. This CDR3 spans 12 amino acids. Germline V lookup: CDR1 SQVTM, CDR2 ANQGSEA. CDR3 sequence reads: CSVERVGSKQFF. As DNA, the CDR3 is TGCAGCGTTGAGAGGGTTGGGTCAAAGCAGTTCTTC.

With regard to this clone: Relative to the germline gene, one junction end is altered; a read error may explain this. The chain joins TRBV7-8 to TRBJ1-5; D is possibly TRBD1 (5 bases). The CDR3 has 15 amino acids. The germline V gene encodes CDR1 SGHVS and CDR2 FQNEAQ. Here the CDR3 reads CASSLGTGGNQPQHF. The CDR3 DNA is TGTGCCAGCAGTTTAGGTACAGGCGGCAATCAGCCCCAGCATTTT.

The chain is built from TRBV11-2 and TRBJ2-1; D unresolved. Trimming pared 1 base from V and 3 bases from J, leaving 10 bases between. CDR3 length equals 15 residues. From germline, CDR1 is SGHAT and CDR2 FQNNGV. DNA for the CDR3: TGTGCCAGCAGCTTAGGCCGGGCCCTCTACAATGAGCAGTTCTTC. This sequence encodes CASSLGRALYNEQFF.

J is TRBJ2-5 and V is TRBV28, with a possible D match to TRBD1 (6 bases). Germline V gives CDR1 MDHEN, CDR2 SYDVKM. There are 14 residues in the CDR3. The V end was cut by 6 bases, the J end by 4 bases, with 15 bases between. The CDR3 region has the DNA TGTGCCAGCAGGGATCCGGTACAGGGAGAGACCCAGTACTTC. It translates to CASRDPVQGETQYF.

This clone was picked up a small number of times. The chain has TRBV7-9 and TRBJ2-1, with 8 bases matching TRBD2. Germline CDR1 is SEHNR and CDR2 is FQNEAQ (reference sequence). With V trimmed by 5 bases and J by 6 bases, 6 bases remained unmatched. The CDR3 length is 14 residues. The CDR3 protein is CASSRLASSNEQFF. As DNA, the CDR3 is TGTGCCAGCAGCCGACTAGCGTCTAGCAATGAGCAGTTCTTC. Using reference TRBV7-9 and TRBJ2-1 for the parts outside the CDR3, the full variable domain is DTGVSQNPRHKITKRGQNVTFRCDPISEHNRLYWYRQTLGQGPEFLTYFQNEAQLEKSRLLSDRFSAERPKGSFSTLEIQRTEQGDSAMYLCASSRLASSNEQFFGPGTRLTVL.

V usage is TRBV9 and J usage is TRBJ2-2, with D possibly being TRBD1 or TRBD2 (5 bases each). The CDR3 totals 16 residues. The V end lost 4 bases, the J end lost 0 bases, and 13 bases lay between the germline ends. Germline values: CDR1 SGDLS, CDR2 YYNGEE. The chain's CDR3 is CASSLRDATNTGELFF. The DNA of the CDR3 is TGTGCCAGCAGCCTCCGGGACGCAACGAACACCGGGGAGCTGTTTTTT.

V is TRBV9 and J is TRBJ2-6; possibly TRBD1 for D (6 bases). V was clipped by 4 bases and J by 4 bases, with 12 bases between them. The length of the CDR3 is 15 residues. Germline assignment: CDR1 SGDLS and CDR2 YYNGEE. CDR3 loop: CASSPRTAGANVLTF. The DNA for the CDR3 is TGTGCCAGCAGCCCCCGGACAGCCGGGGCCAACGTCCTGACTTTC.

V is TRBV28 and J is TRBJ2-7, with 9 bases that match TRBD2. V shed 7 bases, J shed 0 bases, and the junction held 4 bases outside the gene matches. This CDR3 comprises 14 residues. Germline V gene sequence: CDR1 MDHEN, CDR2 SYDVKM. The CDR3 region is CASKGLANSYEQYF. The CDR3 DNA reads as TGTGCCAGCAAGGGACTAGCTAACTCCTACGAGCAGTACTTC.

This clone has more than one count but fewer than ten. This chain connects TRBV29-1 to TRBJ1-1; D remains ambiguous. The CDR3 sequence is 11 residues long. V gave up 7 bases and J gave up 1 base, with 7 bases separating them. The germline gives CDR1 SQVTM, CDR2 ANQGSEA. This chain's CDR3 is CSGRGNTEAFF. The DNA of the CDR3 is TGCAGCGGGAGAGGGAACACTGAAGCTTTCTTT.

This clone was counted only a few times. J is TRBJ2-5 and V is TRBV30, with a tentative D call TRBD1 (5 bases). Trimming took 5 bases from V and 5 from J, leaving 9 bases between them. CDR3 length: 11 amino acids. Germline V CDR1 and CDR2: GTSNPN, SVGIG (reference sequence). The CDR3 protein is CAWVSGETQYF. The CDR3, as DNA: TGTGCCTGGGTCTCAGGGGAGACCCAGTACTTC.

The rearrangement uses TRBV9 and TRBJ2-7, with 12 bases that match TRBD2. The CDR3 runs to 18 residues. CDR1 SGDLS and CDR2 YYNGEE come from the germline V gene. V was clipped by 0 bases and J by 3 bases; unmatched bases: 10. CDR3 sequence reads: CASSVGGTASGRDYEQYF. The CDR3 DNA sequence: TGTGCCAGCAGCGTAGGAGGGACCGCTAGCGGGAGGGACTACGAGCAGTACTTC.

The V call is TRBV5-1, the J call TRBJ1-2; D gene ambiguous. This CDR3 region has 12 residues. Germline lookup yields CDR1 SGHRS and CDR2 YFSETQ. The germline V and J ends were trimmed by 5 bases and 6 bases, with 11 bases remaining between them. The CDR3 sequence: CASSGYTDGYTF. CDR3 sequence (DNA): TGCGCCAGCAGTGGGTATACAGATGGCTACACCTTC.

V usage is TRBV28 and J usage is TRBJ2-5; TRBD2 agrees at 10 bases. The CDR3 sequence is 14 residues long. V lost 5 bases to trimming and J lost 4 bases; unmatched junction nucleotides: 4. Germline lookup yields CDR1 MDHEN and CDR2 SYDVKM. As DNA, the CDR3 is TGTGCCAGCAGTCCGCGACTAGCGGGAGAGACCCAGTACTTC. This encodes CASSPRLAGETQYF.

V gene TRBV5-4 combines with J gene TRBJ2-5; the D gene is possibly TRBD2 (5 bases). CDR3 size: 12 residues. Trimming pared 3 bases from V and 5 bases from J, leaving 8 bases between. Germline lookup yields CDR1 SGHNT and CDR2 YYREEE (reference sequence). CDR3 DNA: TGTGCCAGCAGCTCGACTACGGAGACCCAGTACTTC. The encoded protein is CASSSTTETQYF.

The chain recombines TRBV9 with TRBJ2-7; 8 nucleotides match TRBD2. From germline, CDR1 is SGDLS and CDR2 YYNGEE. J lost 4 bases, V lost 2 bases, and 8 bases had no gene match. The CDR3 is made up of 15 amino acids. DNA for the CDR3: TGTGCCAGCAGCGTCGGAACGGGAGGGCCTTACGAGCAGTACTTC. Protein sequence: CASSVGTGGPYEQYF.